This is a list of T cell receptor beta chains from one sample in a study of shared clonotypes between healthy human individuals. This table comes from immunoSEQ multiplex PCR, and its TCRdb copy is limited to in-frame clones, with some not included. Here the sample spans some 2 million clones, about 95% being singletons. The specimen sequenced was naive CD8+ T cells sorted from blood. These receptors were obtained from a man aged 18 to 30 in good health. Both conserved end residues are part of each CDR3. D genes are given only for firm matches. For some rows the clone size is stated as once, few or many, or as a class when expanded; others skip it.

j_call v_call d_call clone_size cdr3_nt cdr3_aa
TRBJ1-6 TRBV2 TRBD1 . TGTGCCATCCAAACGGGACAGGGATATTCACCCCTCCACTTT CAIQTGQGYSPLHF
TRBJ2-1 TRBV4-1 . . TGCGCCAGCAGCCAAGAGGGCGGATTCTACAATGAGCAGTTCTTC CASSQEGGFYNEQFF
TRBJ1-6 TRBV4-3 . . TGCGCCAGCAGCCACGACGTCGAATCGGCACCCCTCCACTTT CASSHDVESAPLHF
TRBJ1-1 TRBV28 TRBD1 . TGTGCCAGCAGTCCGGGGACAGGATTGAACACTGAAGCTTTCTTT CASSPGTGLNTEAFF
TRBJ2-3 TRBV10-3 TRBD2 . TGTGCCATCAGTCTGACTAGCGGGGGTGAGGCAGATACGCAGTATTTT CAISLTSGGEADTQYF
TRBJ1-2 TRBV19 . . TGTGCCAGTAGTTTCTCCCTCTACTATGGCTACACCTTC CASSFSLYYGYTF
TRBJ2-2 TRBV6-5 . . TGTGCCAGCAGTTACGGGCAGGGCGCCGGGGAGCTGTTTTTT CASSYGQGAGELFF
TRBJ2-7 TRBV9 TRBD1 . TGTGCCAGCAGCGTAGGGGACAGGGTAGGCGAGCAGTACTTC CASSVGDRVGEQYF
TRBJ2-5 TRBV4-1 . . TGCGCCAGCAGCCAAGATTTCGGACCGTACCAAGAGACCCAGTACTTC CASSQDFGPYQETQYF
TRBJ2-7 TRBV13 . . TGTGCCAGCAGCTCGACACAGAGCTCCTACGAGCAGTACTTC CASSSTQSSYEQYF
TRBJ2-7 TRBV29-1 TRBD2 . TGCAGCGTTGGAATTAGCGGGGGAGCCTACGACGAGCAGTACTTC CSVGISGGAYDEQYF
TRBJ2-7 TRBV28 . . TGTGCCAGCACTCTCGAGGGGGGAGCCTACGAGCAGTACTTC CASTLEGGAYEQYF
TRBJ2-7 TRBV27 . . TGTGCCAGCAGTTTAAGTCCAGGGTCGAGCTCCTACGAGCAGTACTTC CASSLSPGSSSYEQYF
TRBJ2-1 TRBV9 . . TGTGCCAGCAGCCCTCCCTCCTACAATGAGCAGTTCTTC CASSPPSYNEQFF
TRBJ2-7 TRBV30 TRBD1 once TGTGCCTGGAGTCACGAGGGGGCCTCCTACGAGCAGTACTTC CAWSHEGASYEQYF
TRBJ2-7 TRBV6-4 TRBD1 . TGTGCCAGCAGTGACCAAGGGACAGCCTACGAGCAGTACTTC CASSDQGTAYEQYF
TRBJ2-7 TRBV30 TRBD1 . TGTGCCTGGAGTCCACGTGGACAGGACCTGACCTACGAGCAGTACTTC CAWSPRGQDLTYEQYF
TRBJ1-1 TRBV11-2 TRBD1 . TGTGCCAGCAGCTTCCACGTCCCGGGACAGGGACTGAACACTGAAGCTTTCTTT CASSFHVPGQGLNTEAFF
TRBJ2-3 TRBV9 TRBD1 . TGTGCCAGCAGCCCAGGACAGGCGAGCACAGATACGCAGTATTTT CASSPGQASTDTQYF
TRBJ1-2 TRBV27 TRBD1 . TGTGCCAGCAGATACATGACAGGGGGCGATTCTAACTATGGCTACACCTTC CASRYMTGGDSNYGYTF
TRBJ2-7 TRBV4-1 . . TGCGCCAGCAGCCCCCGGGACCTGGGGCAGGGCGAGCAGTACTTC CASSPRDLGQGEQYF
TRBJ1-2 TRBV4-1 TRBD1 . TGCGCCAGCAGCCAGCCGGGACAGGGGGCCTATGGCTACACCTTC CASSQPGQGAYGYTF
TRBJ2-3 TRBV29-1 . . TGCAGCGTTGTAGGGGAGGATACGCAGTATTTT CSVVGEDTQYF
TRBJ1-4 TRBV6-1 . . TGTGCCAGCAGTGAACTGGGGATGACGGGTGAAAAACTGTTTTTT CASSELGMTGEKLFF
TRBJ1-1 TRBV4-1 TRBD1 . TGCGCCAGCAGCCAGACAGGGAGCACTGAAGCTTTCTTT CASSQTGSTEAFF
TRBJ2-3 TRBV30 TRBD1 . TGTGCCTGGAGCGCTATACTGACAGGGGGAAACACAGATACGCAGTATTTT CAWSAILTGGNTDTQYF